This T cell receptor beta chain was captured in a study of tumor and adjacent non-tumor tissue in lung cancer. Study-wide context: On average, productive TCRbeta reads reached a few million per sample.

Concerning this clonotype: Its antigen remains unknown. This sequence may be a read error, since a much larger clone differs from it by one base.

This sample's RNA came from whole unsorted tissue. Germline CDR1 MDHEN, CDR2 SYDVKM. CDR3 length: 13 amino acids. V was pared by 5 bases and J by 5 bases, with 12 bases between. Overall study findings and caveats: Top 100 clones took a larger repertoire share in normal lung. Significantly higher TCR diversity was found in tumor than normal lung.

Three rounds of nested PCR, following a modified ARM-PCR protocol, produced the TCRbeta library. TCRdb ran MiXCR on the multiplex PCR reads and lists one entry per CDR3 protein. The sample comprises about 200,000 distinct CDR3 sequences, over 55% of which are singletons, and approximately 26% rests with the top ten. This chain connects TRBV28 to TRBJ2-5; D is undetermined. The sequence came from a man aged 55 to 70 with non-small cell lung cancer. The sequencing input was lung tumor tissue. The CDR3 DNA reads TGTGCCAGCAGTCTTCCCAATACGGAGACCCAGTACTTC. It is translated as CASSLPNTETQYF.